The TCR beta chain under discussion was sequenced for a study of shared clonotypes between healthy human individuals. Study-level findings and limits: Non-shared clonotypes were found to have lower generation probabilities than the clonotypes that were shared by all four of the sorted-subset donors. The study generally estimated greater richness for naive than memory subsets. Rarefaction analysis demonstrated incomplete sorted-subset sequencing notwithstanding large depth. Measured sharing among donors was expected to vary with sequencing depth.

Here immunoSEQ multiplex PCR was the method, and the copy in TCRdb shows in-frame clones only, minus some. The sample has about 680,000 clones, around 73% seen once; the top ten hold around 2%. V gave up 0 bases and J gave up 6 bases, with 10 bases separating them. CDR1 SGHNT and CDR2 YYREEE come from the germline V gene (reference sequence). The CDR3 has 13 residues. Of note for this clone: Its antigen remains unidentified.

The TCR was taken from a woman in her 30s in good health. This chain links TRBV5-4 with TRBJ2-7, with D unclear. The sample comprised memory CD4+ T cells sorted from blood. Stated subset: CD45RA-negative fraction. Here the CDR3 reads CASSLGEAREQYF. CDR3 nucleotide sequence: TGTGCCAGCAGCTTGGGTGAAGCGCGCGAGCAGTACTTC.